These 26 T cell receptor beta chains were sequenced from one sample in a study of control samples from healthy donors and cancer patients. This table comes from immunoSEQ multiplex PCR, and its TCRdb copy is limited to in-frame clones, with some not included. Of some 74,000 clones listed, roughly 93% were seen once; the top ten hold 2.8%. Sequencing was performed on blood. The source is a woman under 40 in good health.

The chain uses TRBV14 and TRBJ1-6, with D possibly matching TRBD1 (5 bases). The V gene lost 2 bases and the J gene lost 13 bases, with 15 bases spanning the gap. The CDR3 covers 14 residues. The germline V gene has CDR1 SGHDN and CDR2 FVKESK. The CDR3 nucleotides read TGTGCCAGCAGCCAACGCCAGGGATTGAATCCCCTCCACTTT. Residues: CASSQRQGLNPLHF.

This clone was counted once. The genes are TRBV7-6 and TRBJ1-1; maybe TRBD1 (6 bases). Germline V CDR1 and CDR2: SGHVS, FNYEAQ. The V end lost 5 bases, the J end lost 0 bases, and 10 bases lay between the germline ends. The CDR3 is 14 residues long. The CDR3 protein is CASSTGQMNTEAFF. Here the CDR3 DNA reads TGTGCCAGCAGCACCGGACAGATGAACACTGAAGCTTTCTTT.

The rearrangement uses TRBV9 and TRBJ1-1; 9 bases agree with TRBD1. V lost 0 bases, J lost 7 bases, and 1 base stayed unmatched. The CDR3 has 13 amino acids. Germline V lookup: CDR1 SGDLS, CDR2 YYNGEE. CDR3 nucleotides: TGTGCCAGCAGCGTAGGGACAGGGGTTGAAGCTTTCTTT. This encodes CASSVGTGVEAFF.

The chain carries TRBV7-8 and TRBJ1-5; D not certain. The germline V and J ends were trimmed by 2 bases and 3 bases, with 11 bases remaining between them. The germline V gene has CDR1 SGHVS and CDR2 FQNEAQ. The length of the CDR3 is 15 residues. Here the CDR3 reads CASSLSAQPNQPQHF. The CDR3 nucleotides are TGTGCCAGCAGCTTAAGTGCACAGCCCAATCAGCCCCAGCATTTT.

The V call is TRBV2, the J call TRBJ1-4; 7 positions match TRBD1. V lost 6 bases and J lost 2; bases outside the gene matches: 6. The CDR3 length is 15 residues. The germline CDR1 and CDR2 sequences are SNHLY and FYNNEI. CDR3 DNA sequence: TGTGCCAGCAGGCGACGGGACAGTACTAATGAAAAACTGTTTTTT. Its protein product is CASRRRDSTNEKLFF.

The gene calls are TRBV2 and TRBJ1-1; D is unresolved. Germline V gives CDR1 SNHLY, CDR2 FYNNEI. This CDR3 is built from 14 residues. Trimming left V 6 bases short and J 0 bases short, with 11 bases between. The CDR3 reads CASSPELLNTEAFF. CDR3 nucleotide sequence: TGTGCCAGCAGCCCAGAGCTTTTGAACACTGAAGCTTTCTTT.

The V gene is TRBV6-1, the J gene TRBJ2-1, with D possibly matching TRBD2 (5 bases). Trimming pared 0 bases from V and 7 bases from J, leaving 7 bases between. The CDR3 runs to 13 residues. Germline V lookup: CDR1 MNHNS, CDR2 SASEGT. The CDR3: CASSEAPGNEQFF. The CDR3 DNA is TGTGCCAGCAGTGAAGCGCCGGGGAATGAGCAGTTCTTC.

The chain combines TRBV5-5 with TRBJ2-1; D remains ambiguous. V gave up 2 bases and J gave up 7 bases, with 10 bases separating them. This CDR3 has 13 amino acids. Germline V CDR1 and CDR2: SGHKS, YYEKEE (reference sequence). The CDR3 nucleotides read TGTGCCAGCAGCTTTAGACTGGAGAATGAGCAGTTCTTC. The encoded protein is CASSFRLENEQFF.

The CDR3 reads CASSSGLAGTDTQYF. CDR3 DNA: TGTGCCAGCAGCTCGGGACTAGCGGGGACAGATACGCAGTATTTT. The V call is TRBV7-9, the J call TRBJ2-3; 13 nucleotides match TRBD2. The CDR3 has 15 amino acids. V shed 4 bases and J 3 bases; nucleotides not matched to a gene: 1. Germline assignment: CDR1 SEHNR and CDR2 FQNEAQ (reference sequence).

V and J are TRBV27 and TRBJ2-7, with D perhaps TRBD2 (5 bases). V shed 5 bases and J shed 3 bases, with 14 bases lying between them. Germline CDR1 is MNHEY and CDR2 is SMNVEV (reference sequence). CDR3 size: 14 residues. CDR3 amino acids: CASSASQEVYEQYF. CDR3 nucleotides: TGTGCCAGCAGTGCTTCCCAGGAGGTCTACGAGCAGTACTTC.

The V call is TRBV6-5, the J call TRBJ2-1; TRBD1 matches 7 bases. J gave up 7 bases and V 5 bases, and 8 bases lay outside the gene matches. This CDR3 region has 14 residues. CDR1 and CDR2 from the germline V gene are MNHEY and SVGAGI. The CDR3 nucleotides read TGTGCCAGCAGTACCACAGGGGCTTGGAATGAGCAGTTCTTC. It translates to CASSTTGAWNEQFF.

The chain carries TRBV11-3 and TRBJ1-1; no firm D call. Germline loops: CDR1 SGHNT, CDR2 YENEEA. This CDR3 contains 14 residues. V was pared by 5 bases and J by 0 bases, with 10 bases between. CDR3 in DNA: TGTGCCAGCAGCCCCCGGATAATGAACACTGAAGCTTTCTTT. It is translated as CASSPRIMNTEAFF.

V gene TRBV30 combines with J gene TRBJ2-3, with 8 nucleotides matching TRBD2. Germline trimming cut 8 bases from V and 2 bases from J; bases unmatched to any gene: 6. The CDR3 length is 13 residues. Germline V CDR1 and CDR2: GTSNPN, SVGIG (reference sequence). The CDR3 loop is CAGGRGATDTQYF. The CDR3 DNA is TGTGCCGGGGGGCGGGGGGCCACAGATACGCAGTATTTT. Together with reference TRBV30 and TRBJ2-3, the CDR3 gives the full variable domain: SQTIHQWPATLVQPVGSPLSLECTVEGTSNPNLYWYRQAAGRGLQLLFYSVGIGQISSEVPQNLSASRPQDRQFILSSKKLLLSDSGFYLCAGGRGATDTQYFGPGTRLTVL.

The chain carries TRBV5-1 and TRBJ1-5; perhaps TRBD1 as D (5 bases). The CDR3 consists of 14 residues. V shed 0 bases and J shed 1 base, with 5 bases lying between them. Per germline, CDR1 SGHRS and CDR2 YFSETQ. The CDR3 loop is CASSLEGSNQPQHF. In DNA, the CDR3 is TGCGCCAGCAGCTTGGAGGGGAGCAATCAGCCCCAGCATTTT.

The J gene is TRBJ1-1, the V gene TRBV11-3, with D possibly matching TRBD1 (6 bases). The CDR3 is made up of 11 amino acids. Trimming pared 4 bases from V and 8 bases from J, leaving 8 bases between. The V gene's germline CDR1 is SGHNT and CDR2 YENEEA. The CDR3 nucleotides are TGTGCCAGCAGCTCCGGGACAGAAGCTTTCTTT. This encodes CASSSGTEAFF.

In its sample, this clone was seen once. This chain connects TRBV7-3 to TRBJ1-1, with a weak D call TRBD1 (5 bases). CDR3 length: 14 residues. The V and J ends lost 1 base and 5 bases respectively, with 11 bases between them. Germline V gene sequence: CDR1 SGHTA, CDR2 FQGTGA. The CDR3 protein is CASSLKAGTTEAFF. DNA of the CDR3: TGTGCCAGCAGCTTAAAGGCAGGGACGACTGAAGCTTTCTTT.

Worth noting for this clone: Relative to the germline gene, one junction end is altered; a read error may explain this. V gene TRBV11-2 combines with J gene TRBJ1-3; 10 bases align to TRBD1. Germline assignment: CDR1 SGHAT and CDR2 FQNNGV. CDR3 length: 18 amino acids. CDR3 loop: CASSQPRSTGGSRNTIYF. The CDR3 DNA reads as TGTGCCAGCAGCCAACCCCGTTCGACAGGGGGCTCTCGAAACACCATATATTTT. Variable domain in full (rest from reference TRBV11-2 and TRBJ1-3): EAGVAQSPRYKIIEKRQSVAFWCNPISGHATLYWYQQILGQGPKLLIQFQNNGVVDDSQLPKDRFSAERLKGVDSTLKIQPAKLEDSAVYLCASSQPRSTGGSRNTIYFGEGSWLTVV.

This clone turned up a few times. The chain combines TRBV28 with TRBJ1-4, with D maybe TRBD1 (5 bases). V lost 8 bases, J lost 7 bases, and 14 bases lay in between. This CDR3 has 13 amino acids. CDR1 and CDR2 from the germline V gene are MDHEN and SYDVKM. DNA of the CDR3: TGTGCCAGCCTCAGCCCTGGGGGTGAAAAACTGTTTTTT. It codes for CASLSPGGEKLFF.

The chain couples TRBV18 to TRBJ1-1; 7 bases are shared with TRBD1. Germline CDR1 reads KGHSH; CDR2 reads LQKENI. The CDR3 length is 15 residues. J was trimmed by 1 base and V by 3 bases; bases with no gene match: 5. DNA for the CDR3: TGTGCCAGCTCACCGATGACAGGGACGAACACTGAAGCTTTCTTT. It translates to CASSPMTGTNTEAFF.

This clone is labeled medium-sized. The chain carries TRBV19 and TRBJ1-1; D gene ambiguous. CDR3 size: 11 residues. CDR1 is LNHDA and CDR2 is SQIVND in the germline V gene (reference sequence). V lost 6 bases to trimming and J lost 0 bases, with 2 bases between them. The CDR3 DNA is TGTGCCAGTAGGCTGAACACTGAAGCTTTCTTT. Its protein product is CASRLNTEAFF.

The genes are TRBV6-5 and TRBJ1-5; the D gene is possibly TRBD1 (5 bases). CDR1 is MNHEY, CDR2 SVGAGI, per germline. The CDR3 has 16 residues. Between the trimmed V and J ends, which lost 0 bases and 7 bases, there was a span of 16 bases. The CDR3 nucleotides read TGTGCCAGCAGTTACTCGTATCAGGGTACGGGACAGCCCCAGCATTTT. Amino acid sequence: CASSYSYQGTGQPQHF.

The chain is built from TRBV6-1 and TRBJ1-3, with D perhaps TRBD1 (5 bases). The CDR3 loop spans 19 amino acids. The germline V gene has CDR1 MNHNS and CDR2 SASEGT. V lost 2 bases, J lost 1 base, and 21 bases lay in between. The CDR3 spells CASSEIRSGNILSGNTIYF. The CDR3 coding sequence is TGTGCCAGCAGTGAAATTCGGTCAGGGAACATCCTATCTGGAAACACCATATATTTT.

This clone has only one observation. The chain carries TRBV9 and TRBJ1-2; D is possibly TRBD1 (6 bases). Trimming cost V 2 bases and J 4 bases, with 12 bases left between them. The CDR3 length is 14 residues. Germline loops: CDR1 SGDLS, CDR2 YYNGEE. The CDR3 reads CASSVGQILYGYTF. In nucleotides, the CDR3 is TGTGCCAGCAGCGTTGGACAGATCCTCTATGGCTACACCTTC.

V and J are TRBV9 and TRBJ1-3; a possible D gene is TRBD1 (5 bases). Germline-derived CDR1 and CDR2 are SGDLS and YYNGEE. CDR3 length: 15 residues. V was pared by 0 bases and J by 3 bases, with 10 bases between. DNA of the CDR3: TGTGCCAGCAGCGTAGCTCTTACAGGTGGAAACACCATATATTTT. It encodes CASSVALTGGNTIYF.

The rearrangement uses TRBV19 and TRBJ2-1; 8 bases are shared with TRBD2. CDR1 is LNHDA and CDR2 is SQIVND in the germline V gene (reference sequence). V was pared by 6 bases and J by 7 bases, with 8 bases of the junction left unmatched. There are 14 residues in the CDR3. CDR3 amino acids: CASRPSGGLNEQFF. DNA for the CDR3: TGTGCCAGTAGACCCTCGGGGGGGTTGAATGAGCAGTTCTTC.

This chain links TRBV7-2 with TRBJ1-6; no clear D. CDR1 SGHTA and CDR2 FQGNSA come from the germline V gene. The CDR3 totals 11 residues. Trimming took 2 bases from V and 7 from J, leaving 0 bases between them. The CDR3, as DNA: TGTGCCAGCAGCTTAAATTCACCCCTCCACTTT. Amino acids: CASSLNSPLHF.